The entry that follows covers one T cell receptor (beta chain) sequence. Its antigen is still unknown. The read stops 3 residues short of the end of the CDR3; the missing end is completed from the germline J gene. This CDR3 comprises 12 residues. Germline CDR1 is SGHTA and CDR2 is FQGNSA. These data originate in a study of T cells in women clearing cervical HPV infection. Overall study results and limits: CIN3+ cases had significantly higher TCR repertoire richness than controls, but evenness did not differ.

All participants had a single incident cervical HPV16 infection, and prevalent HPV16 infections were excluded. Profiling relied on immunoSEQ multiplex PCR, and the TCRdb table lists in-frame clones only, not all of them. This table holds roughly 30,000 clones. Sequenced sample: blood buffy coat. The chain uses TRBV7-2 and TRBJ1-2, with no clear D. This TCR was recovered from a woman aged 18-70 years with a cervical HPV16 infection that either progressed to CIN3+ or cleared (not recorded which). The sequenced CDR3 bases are TGTGCCAGCAGCCTCAACTTCTACGAC. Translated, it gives CASSLNFYD. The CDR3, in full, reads CASSLNFYDYTF.